Below, 23 T cell receptor beta chains from the same sample are listed, as sequenced in a study of T cells in Graves' hyperthyroidism and ophthalmopathy (dated by TCRdb to between 2018 and 2021). Library preparation was by multiplex PCR. The data were produced on an Illumina HiSeq 2000. The TCR beta CDR3 regions were amplified from the RNA transcripts. The TCR CDR3 was subjected to a first round of RT-PCR using the HTBI primer set and the Qiagen OneStep RT-PCR kit. Through fastp at Q25 and MiXCR, TCRdb rebuilt clones from the public reads, retaining in-frame beta chains. CDR3 protein duplicates are merged, each entry listing the most common genes and DNA. The sample data list about 740,000 distinct CDR3 sequences, and approximately 15% of these were observed just once. The ten most abundant clones make up 10% of the sample. Specimen: blood. These receptors were taken from a woman aged 18-29 years with Graves' hyperthyroidism.

The sample holds many counts of this clonotype. CDR3 DNA sequence: TGTGCCTGGAACGGACAGGGATCGAACACTGAAGCTTTCTTT. This encodes CAWNGQGSNTEAFF. The J gene is TRBJ1-1, the V gene TRBV30; 8 positions agree with TRBD1. J was trimmed by 1 base and V by 4 bases; bases with no gene match: 5. This CDR3 is 14 amino acids long. Germline V gives CDR1 GTSNPN, CDR2 SVGIG (reference sequence).

This clonotype was detected many times. This sequence joins TRBV7-2 and TRBJ2-5; 10 positions match TRBD2. V gave up 11 bases and J gave up 7 bases; unmatched junction bases: 10. The CDR3 sequence is 13 residues long. Germline V gene data show CDR1 as SGHTA and CDR2 as FQGNSA. The CDR3 DNA is TGTGCCGGCCAGCGGGAGGGATATGGGACCCAGTACTTC. This translates into CAGQREGYGTQYF.

This clonotype appeared a few times. The J gene is TRBJ1-2, the V gene TRBV5-1, with TRBD1 matching 9 bases. Germline-derived CDR1 and CDR2 are SGHRS and YFSETQ. The CDR3 sequence is 17 residues long. J was trimmed by 7 bases and V by 4 bases; bases with no gene match: 17. The CDR3 sequence is CASSPEPGQGLYAGYTF. The CDR3 DNA follows: TGCGCCAGCAGCCCAGAACCGGGACAGGGCCTATACGCTGGCTACACCTTC.

The V call is TRBV6-1, the J call TRBJ2-3; TRBD2 is a possible D gene (6 bases). Deletions cut 8 bases from V and 2 bases from J, with 17 bases between. Per germline, CDR1 MNHNS and CDR2 SASEGT. The CDR3 runs to 15 residues. The DNA for the CDR3 is TGTGCCAGCTTCCCACGTGGAGGGTTCACAGATACGCAGTATTTT. This gives the protein CASFPRGGFTDTQYF.

There are many counts of this clonotype. The rearrangement links TRBV20-1 to TRBJ1-1, with no clear D. The CDR3 length is 13 residues. Germline V gives CDR1 DFQATT, CDR2 SNEGSKA (reference sequence). In DNA, the CDR3 is TGCACCACAAAAGAGTTTTTGAACACTGAAGCTTTCTTT. Its protein product is CTTKEFLNTEAFF.

This clonotype came up many times. The CDR3 spells CASGTGVSQPQHF. The DNA for the CDR3 is TGTGCCAGCGGGACAGGGGTGAGTCAGCCCCAGCATTTT. The V gene is TRBV28, the J gene TRBJ1-5; 10 bases align to TRBD1. V shed 8 bases, J shed 6 bases, and the junction held 4 bases outside the gene matches. This CDR3 is built from 13 residues. CDR1 is MDHEN and CDR2 is SYDVKM in the germline V gene.

The genes are TRBV19 and TRBJ2-1; no definite D call. V lost 3 bases to trimming and J lost 9 bases, with 6 bases between them. In germline, CDR1 is LNHDA, CDR2 SQIVND (reference sequence). The CDR3 extends over 11 amino acids. The CDR3 DNA is TGTGCCAGTAGTATTTGGAGTGAGCAGTTCTTC. Its protein product is CASSIWSEQFF.

In this sample, this clonotype turned up many times. The V and J genes are TRBV2 and TRBJ2-7; 7 nucleotides line up with TRBD2. CDR3 length: 14 amino acids. V lost 8 bases, J lost 6 bases, and 13 bases stayed unmatched. Germline CDR1 SNHLY, CDR2 FYNNEI. CDR3 DNA: TGTGCCAGCGGGGGGGAGGGCAACTCGGTCGAGCAGTACTTC. Translating it yields CASGGEGNSVEQYF.

This clonotype was counted only a few times. This sequence joins TRBV30 and TRBJ1-2; D may be TRBD1 (6 bases). The CDR3 totals 15 residues. Germline-derived CDR1 and CDR2 are GTSNPN and SVGIG (reference sequence). Trimming took off 3 bases at V and 6 bases at J, with 20 bases between the two ends. DNA of the CDR3: TGTGCCTGGAGCTTCCTCGGGGGCGGTAGGGATGGCTACACCTTC. Amino acids: CAWSFLGGGRDGYTF.

This clonotype was detected a few times. The genes are TRBV19 and TRBJ2-1; D is possibly TRBD1 or TRBD2 (6 bases each). Germline assignment: CDR1 LNHDA and CDR2 SQIVND (reference sequence). V was pared by 3 bases and J by 0 bases, with 9 bases between. The CDR3 consists of 15 residues. The CDR3 region is CASSIGGGSYNEQFF. The CDR3 DNA sequence: TGTGCCAGTAGTATCGGAGGGGGCTCCTACAATGAGCAGTTCTTC.

The chain links TRBV18 to TRBJ2-5; the D is unclear. The V end lost 0 bases, the J end lost 1 base, and 6 bases lay between the germline ends. The germline gives CDR1 KGHSH, CDR2 LQKENI. This CDR3 has 14 amino acids. The CDR3: CASSPPISQETQYF. CDR3 in DNA: TGTGCCAGCTCACCACCGATAAGCCAAGAGACCCAGTACTTC.

This clonotype was found many times. The chain links TRBV2 to TRBJ2-3; D may be TRBD1 (6 bases). The CDR3 has 14 amino acids. The V gene's germline CDR1 is SNHLY and CDR2 FYNNEI. V was trimmed by 4 bases and J by 2 bases, leaving 10 bases between them. This CDR3 is CASSGQVSTDTQYF. For the CDR3, the DNA is TGTGCCAGCAGTGGACAGGTGTCCACAGATACGCAGTATTTT.

This clonotype was detected only a few times. The V and J genes are TRBV18 and TRBJ1-4, with D possibly TRBD1 on 5 matching bases. Looked up from germline, CDR1 is KGHSH and CDR2 is LQKENI. The CDR3 extends over 14 amino acids. Trimming removed 5 bases at V and 12 bases at J, with 19 bases between. The CDR3 reads CASSDRDAGWELFF. The CDR3 coding sequence is TGTGCCAGCTCAGACCGGGACGCCGGATGGGAACTGTTTTTT.

Here the CDR3 DNA reads TGTGCCAGCAGCCAAGGGTACAGGGCCTTAGGAGCCGCAGATACGCAGTATTTT. Its protein product is CASSQGYRALGAADTQYF. This chain connects TRBV3-1 to TRBJ2-3; maybe TRBD1 (6 bases). Trimming removed 1 base at V and 4 bases at J, with 21 bases between. Germline V gives CDR1 LGHDT, CDR2 YNNKEL (reference sequence). The CDR3 contains 18 residues.

This clonotype was seen a few times. The CDR3 DNA follows: TGCGCCAGCAGCCAACTTAGAGCGGGAGGGCCGTCCGGGGAGCTGTTTTTT. It codes for CASSQLRAGGPSGELFF. The genes are TRBV4-1 and TRBJ2-2; 10 bases map to TRBD2. The CDR3 totals 17 residues. Looked up from germline, CDR1 is MGHRA and CDR2 is YSYEKL. V dropped 2 bases and J dropped 6; count of bases not matched to a gene: 9.

The chain joins TRBV7-8 to TRBJ2-2; perhaps TRBD1 as D (5 bases). The ends were cut back, 5 bases at V and 6 bases at J, with 13 bases in the middle. From germline, CDR1 is SGHVS and CDR2 FQNEAQ. This CDR3 is built from 14 residues. The CDR3 region is CASSPWGLSGELFF. In DNA form, the CDR3 reads TGTGCCAGCAGCCCCTGGGGCTTATCCGGGGAGCTGTTTTTT.

This chain joins TRBV4-1 and TRBJ2-1, with 9 bases lining up with TRBD1. The CDR3 spans 16 residues. Per the germline V gene, CDR1 is MGHRA and CDR2 is YSYEKL. The V gene end was trimmed by 3 bases and the J gene end by 7 bases; junction bases not matched to a gene: 10. The CDR3 sequence: CASSQVGTGWVNEQFF. The CDR3 nucleotides are TGCGCCAGCAGCCAGGTCGGGACAGGGTGGGTAAATGAGCAGTTCTTC.

The rearrangement links TRBV18 to TRBJ2-3; no clear D gene. CDR1 is KGHSH and CDR2 is LQKENI in the germline V gene. The CDR3 runs to 16 residues. V shed 2 bases and J shed 0 bases, with 12 bases lying between them. CDR3 amino acids: CASSPGPGLSTDTQYF. In nucleotides, the CDR3 is TGTGCCAGCTCACCAGGACCCGGATTAAGCACAGATACGCAGTATTTT.

This chain links TRBV4-2 with TRBJ1-4, with D perhaps matching TRBD1 (5 bases). In germline, CDR1 is LGHNA, CDR2 YNFKEQ. Trimming took off 0 bases at V and 7 bases at J, with 15 bases between the two ends. The CDR3 runs to 16 residues. Written as DNA, the CDR3 is TGTGCCAGCAGCCAAGATCCGGCAGGGATGGGTGAAAAACTGTTTTTT. As protein: CASSQDPAGMGEKLFF.

This clonotype showed up many times. CDR3 residues: CASSPRLAGGSYEQYF. The CDR3 DNA sequence: TGTGCCAGCAGCCCCCGACTAGCAGGAGGGTCCTACGAGCAGTACTTC. The chain links TRBV3-1 to TRBJ2-7, with TRBD2 matching 7 bases. V trimming: 4 bases; J trimming: 1 base; junction bases outside the gene matches: 10. The germline CDR1 and CDR2 sequences are LGHDT and YNNKEL (reference sequence). CDR3 size: 16 residues.

At least ten counts were recorded for this clonotype. The gene calls are TRBV15 and TRBJ1-1; D is unresolved. Between the trimmed V and J ends, which lost 2 bases and 11 bases, there was a span of 12 bases. The germline V gene has CDR1 LNHNV and CDR2 YYDKDF (reference sequence). This CDR3 is built from 12 residues. DNA for the CDR3: TGTGCCACCAGCAGACAAAAGGTTGGGGCTTTCTTT. It specifies CATSRQKVGAFF.

This clonotype was observed a handful of times. The V and J genes are TRBV24-1 and TRBJ2-2, with D maybe TRBD2 (6 bases). Germline assignment: CDR1 KGHDR and CDR2 SFDVKD. This CDR3 region has 16 residues. Trimming pared 2 bases from V and 7 bases from J, leaving 16 bases between. CDR3 loop: CATSDSHRGLGGELFF. CDR3 bases: TGTGCCACCAGTGATTCCCACCGGGGGTTGGGCGGGGAGCTGTTTTTT.

There are many counts of this clonotype. The chain employs TRBV18 and TRBJ1-2, with TRBD1 matching 10 bases. The V segment lost 6 bases and the J segment 8 bases; nucleotides outside the gene matches: 12. The germline V gene encodes CDR1 KGHSH and CDR2 LQKENI. CDR3 size: 15 residues. CDR3 coding DNA: TGTGCCAGCTCCCTCCGGGACAGGGGAGTAGAAGGCTACACCTTC. Amino acid sequence: CASSLRDRGVEGYTF.